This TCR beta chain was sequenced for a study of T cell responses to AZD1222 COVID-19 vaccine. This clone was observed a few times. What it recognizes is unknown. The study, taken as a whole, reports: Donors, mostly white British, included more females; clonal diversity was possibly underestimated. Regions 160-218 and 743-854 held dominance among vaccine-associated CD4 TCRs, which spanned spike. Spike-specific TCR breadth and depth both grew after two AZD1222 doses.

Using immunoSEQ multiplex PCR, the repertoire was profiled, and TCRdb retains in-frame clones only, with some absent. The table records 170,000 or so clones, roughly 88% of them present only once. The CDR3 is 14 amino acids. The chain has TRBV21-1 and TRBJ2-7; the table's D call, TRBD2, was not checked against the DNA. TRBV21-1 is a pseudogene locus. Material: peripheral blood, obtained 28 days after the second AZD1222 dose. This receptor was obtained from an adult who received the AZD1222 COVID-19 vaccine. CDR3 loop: CARVLAGGFYEQYF. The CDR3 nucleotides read TGTGCCAGAGTACTAGCGGGGGGGTTCTACGAGCAGTACTTC.